These 23 T cell receptor beta chains share one sample of origin, sequenced in a study of yellow fever vaccine responses in identical twins. TCRdb redid the calling of the RT-PCR reads with MiXCR, one entry per CDR3 protein. The table shows under 20,000 distinct CDR3 sequences, with around three quarters occurring only once. Sample: T cells from blood (PBMCs), unsorted or a sorted subset (not recorded which), taken before or after yellow fever vaccination (not recorded which). These receptor sequences come from a woman aged 18 to 35 who received the yellow fever vaccine.

This clonotype was recorded a few times. V is TRBV3-1 and J is TRBJ1-1; no reliable D call. Germline loops: CDR1 LGHDT, CDR2 YNNKEL (reference sequence). The CDR3 length is 14 residues. The V end lost 4 bases, the J end lost 4 bases, and 13 bases lay between the germline ends. Here the CDR3 DNA reads TGTGCCAGCAGCCCCCTGGGAGGGCGCACTGAAGCTTTCTTT. Translating it yields CASSPLGGRTEAFF.

This clonotype was found once. The J gene is TRBJ2-1, the V gene TRBV20-1; 10 nucleotides align to TRBD2. The CDR3 is 15 residues long. The V segment lost 7 bases and the J segment 4 bases; nucleotides outside the gene matches: 10. The V gene's germline CDR1 is DFQATT and CDR2 SNEGSKA (reference sequence). The CDR3 sequence is CSGGLGTSDYNEQFF. In nucleotides, the CDR3 is TGCAGTGGGGGCTTAGGGACTAGCGATTACAATGAGCAGTTCTTC.

The DNA for the CDR3 is TGTGCCACCAGCAGAGTTCCGAGACAAAAAGACTATGGCTACACCTTC. As protein: CATSRVPRQKDYGYTF. The chain employs TRBV15 and TRBJ1-2; D remains ambiguous. Germline loops: CDR1 LNHNV, CDR2 YYDKDF (reference sequence). The V and J ends lost 1 base and 3 bases respectively, with 15 bases between them. The CDR3 consists of 16 residues.

The CDR3 nucleotides are TGCAGTGCTAGTACCCCTTGGGGAGCAGATACGCAGTATTTT. Translating gives CSASTPWGADTQYF. The chain is built from TRBV20-1 and TRBJ2-3, with D possibly being TRBD2 (5 bases). The germline CDR1 and CDR2 sequences are DFQATT and SNEGSKA (reference sequence). The V end was cut by 3 bases, the J end by 4 bases, with 14 bases between. This CDR3 contains 14 residues.

The chain has TRBV19 and TRBJ1-1; D is perhaps TRBD1 (5 bases). The length of the CDR3 is 11 residues. The V gene's germline CDR1 is LNHDA and CDR2 SQIVND (reference sequence). Trimming removed 10 bases at V and 7 bases at J, with 13 bases between. CDR3 DNA: TGTGCCACCGTCCGTGGGGGTGAAGCTTTCTTT. Its protein product is CATVRGGEAFF. Variable domain in full (rest from reference TRBV19 and TRBJ1-1): DGGITQSPKYLFRKEGQNVTLSCEQNLNHDAMYWYRQDPGQGLRLIYYSQIVNDFQKGDIAEGYSVSREKKESFPLTVTSAQKNPTAFYLCATVRGGEAFFGQGTRLTVV.

The chain couples TRBV11-1 to TRBJ2-1; 11 bases are a match to TRBD2. CDR3 length: 14 residues. V was clipped by 6 bases and J by 10 bases; unmatched bases: 8. CDR1 is SGHAT, CDR2 FQDESV, per germline (reference sequence). CDR3 DNA: TGTGCCAGCAGTGTAGCGGGAGGGCCGGGGGAGCAGTTCTTC. This translates into CASSVAGGPGEQFF.

This clonotype showed up just a few times. V and J are TRBV11-3 and TRBJ2-3, with no clear D. Germline loops: CDR1 SGHNT, CDR2 YENEEA. The CDR3 loop spans 15 amino acids. Trimming pared 2 bases from V and 5 bases from J, leaving 14 bases between. CDR3 residues: CASSLLRPLGDTQYF. As DNA, the CDR3 is TGTGCCAGCAGCTTATTGCGGCCCCTCGGAGATACGCAGTATTTT.

This clonotype was found once. CDR3 nucleotides: TGCGCCAGCAGCTGGCCCGGCGGGGGGGCCGTTGAGCAGTTCTTC. The encoded protein is CASSWPGGGAVEQFF. This chain connects TRBV4-3 to TRBJ2-1, with 9 bases aligning to TRBD2. V was clipped by 5 bases and J by 9 bases; unmatched bases: 11. Germline lookup yields CDR1 LGHNA and CDR2 YSLEER. The length of the CDR3 is 15 residues.

The chain couples TRBV3-1 to TRBJ1-1; TRBD1 might be the D (6 bases). The CDR3 length is 11 residues. Per the germline V gene, CDR1 is LGHDT and CDR2 is YNNKEL (reference sequence). Trimming stripped 3 bases from V and 11 bases from J, with 10 bases between. This chain's CDR3 is CASSHRGSAFF. CDR3 nucleotide sequence: TGTGCCAGCAGCCACAGGGGATCGGCTTTCTTT.

This chain joins TRBV12-3 or TRBV12-4 and TRBJ1-2, with 7 bases lining up with TRBD1. V dropped 6 bases and J dropped 4; count of bases not matched to a gene: 5. The CDR3 is made up of 13 amino acids. The CDR3 region has the DNA TGTGCCAGCAGCCCGACAGGGCCCTATGGCTACACCTTC. Protein sequence: CASSPTGPYGYTF.

The chain links TRBV29-1 to TRBJ1-1; D gene unclear. Germline CDR1 reads SQVTM; CDR2 reads ANQGSEA. CDR3 length: 12 amino acids. The V end lost 3 bases, the J end lost 7 bases, and 12 bases lay between the germline ends. The CDR3 sequence is CSVDEVKGEAFF. The CDR3 DNA sequence: TGCAGCGTTGATGAGGTGAAGGGTGAAGCTTTCTTT.

The chain recombines TRBV28 with TRBJ2-1; TRBD2 might be the D (5 bases). V was clipped by 4 bases and J by 5 bases, with 24 bases between them. The CDR3 is 18 residues long. Germline CDR1 is MDHEN and CDR2 is SYDVKM. In nucleotides, the CDR3 is TGTGCCAGCAGTTATCCACCCCCAACTAGAACTCTAAACAATGAGCAGTTCTTC. It yields the protein CASSYPPPTRTLNNEQFF.

This clonotype was counted between two and nine times. The chain uses TRBV18 and TRBJ2-1; D is undetermined. The CDR3 totals 13 residues. V gave up 3 bases and J gave up 4 bases, with 7 bases separating them. The V gene's germline CDR1 is KGHSH and CDR2 LQKENI. The CDR3 here is CASSPNSYNEQFF. The CDR3 DNA sequence: TGTGCCAGCTCACCTAACAGTTACAATGAGCAGTTCTTC.

This rearrangement joins TRBV15 to TRBJ1-2; 8 nucleotides line up with TRBD1. After removal of 0 bases from V and 6 bases from J, the junction contained 9 bases not matched to a gene. The CDR3 spans 16 residues. The V gene's germline CDR1 is LNHNV and CDR2 YYDKDF (reference sequence). CDR3 protein: CATSRDPLTGVNGYTF. Here the CDR3 DNA reads TGTGCCACCAGCAGAGATCCCCTGACAGGGGTTAATGGCTACACCTTC.

The chain recombines TRBV11-1 with TRBJ2-1, with 8 positions matching TRBD2. V lost 6 bases and J lost 6; bases outside the gene matches: 16. The CDR3 consists of 17 residues. Germline V CDR1 and CDR2: SGHAT, FQDESV (reference sequence). CDR3 sequence (DNA): TGTGCCAGCAGTTCGCTTTCATTAGCGGGAAGGGGCAATGAGCAGTTCTTC. Amino acid sequence: CASSSLSLAGRGNEQFF.

V gene TRBV9 combines with J gene TRBJ2-1; a weak D match, TRBD2 (6 bases). Between the trimmed V and J ends, which lost 4 bases and 0 bases, there was a span of 14 bases. The CDR3 is 16 amino acids. Germline CDR1 SGDLS, CDR2 YYNGEE. CDR3 in amino acids: CASSTGLPISYNEQFF. The CDR3 DNA is TGTGCCAGCAGCACGGGACTCCCTATCTCCTACAATGAGCAGTTCTTC.

V usage is TRBV29-1 and J usage is TRBJ2-3; 10 bases agree with TRBD2. The CDR3 contains 13 residues. V was clipped by 4 bases and J by 8 bases; unmatched bases: 6. Per the germline V gene, CDR1 is SQVTM and CDR2 is ANQGSEA. Here the CDR3 reads CSVVASGGVTQYF. CDR3 DNA: TGCAGCGTTGTGGCTAGCGGGGGAGTTACGCAGTATTTT.

In this sample, this clonotype turned up a few times. V gene TRBV5-5 combines with J gene TRBJ1-5; D not certain. CDR3 length: 13 amino acids. Germline CDR1 SGHKS, CDR2 YYEKEE (reference sequence). The germline V and J ends were trimmed by 2 bases and 3 bases, with 6 bases remaining between them. The CDR3 bases are TGTGCCAGCAGCTTTGAGGACAATCAGCCCCAGCATTTT. As protein: CASSFEDNQPQHF.

The J gene is TRBJ1-2, the V gene TRBV13, with 9 bases that match TRBD1. The ends lost 7 bases at V and 7 bases at J; junction bases unmatched: 16. There are 16 residues in the CDR3. Germline V gene lookup returns CDR1 PRHDT and CDR2 FYEKMQ (reference sequence). CDR3 nucleotide sequence: TGTGCCAGCACACGGGACAGGGACCTTTTGGCTGGTGGCTACACCTTC. Amino acids: CASTRDRDLLAGGYTF.

J is TRBJ1-2 and V is TRBV20-1, with no clear D. The CDR3 sequence is 12 residues long. V was clipped by 3 bases and J by 0 bases, with 5 bases between them. Germline V gives CDR1 DFQATT, CDR2 SNEGSKA (reference sequence). Here the CDR3 DNA reads TGCAGTGCTAGGGCGCCTAACTATGGCTACACCTTC. This sequence encodes CSARAPNYGYTF.

The chain joins TRBV2 to TRBJ1-2, with D possibly TRBD1 on 5 matching bases. Trimming removed 6 bases from V and 1 base from J, with 15 bases in between. The germline V gene has CDR1 SNHLY and CDR2 FYNNEI. This CDR3 is built from 15 residues. CDR3 nucleotide sequence: TGTGCCAGCAGCGCCGACAGCAGGTTTAACTATGGCTACACCTTC. Its protein product is CASSADSRFNYGYTF.

The rearrangement uses TRBV7-1 and TRBJ2-3; D ambiguous. TRBV7-1 is classed as an ORF, of uncertain function. V was clipped by 1 base and J by 14 bases, with 16 bases between them. The CDR3 extends over 13 amino acids. The CDR3 region has the DNA TGTGCCAGCAGCTCAGTGACTGTTCCTTTTCCGTATTTT. Amino acids: CASSSVTVPFPYF.

The rearrangement uses TRBV28 and TRBJ1-2; the D is unclear. Germline V gives CDR1 MDHEN, CDR2 SYDVKM. Between the trimmed V and J ends, which lost 3 bases and 5 bases, there was a span of 7 bases. This CDR3 is 12 amino acids long. The CDR3: CASSFYRYGYTF. Written as DNA, the CDR3 is TGTGCCAGCAGTTTCTACAGATATGGCTACACCTTC.